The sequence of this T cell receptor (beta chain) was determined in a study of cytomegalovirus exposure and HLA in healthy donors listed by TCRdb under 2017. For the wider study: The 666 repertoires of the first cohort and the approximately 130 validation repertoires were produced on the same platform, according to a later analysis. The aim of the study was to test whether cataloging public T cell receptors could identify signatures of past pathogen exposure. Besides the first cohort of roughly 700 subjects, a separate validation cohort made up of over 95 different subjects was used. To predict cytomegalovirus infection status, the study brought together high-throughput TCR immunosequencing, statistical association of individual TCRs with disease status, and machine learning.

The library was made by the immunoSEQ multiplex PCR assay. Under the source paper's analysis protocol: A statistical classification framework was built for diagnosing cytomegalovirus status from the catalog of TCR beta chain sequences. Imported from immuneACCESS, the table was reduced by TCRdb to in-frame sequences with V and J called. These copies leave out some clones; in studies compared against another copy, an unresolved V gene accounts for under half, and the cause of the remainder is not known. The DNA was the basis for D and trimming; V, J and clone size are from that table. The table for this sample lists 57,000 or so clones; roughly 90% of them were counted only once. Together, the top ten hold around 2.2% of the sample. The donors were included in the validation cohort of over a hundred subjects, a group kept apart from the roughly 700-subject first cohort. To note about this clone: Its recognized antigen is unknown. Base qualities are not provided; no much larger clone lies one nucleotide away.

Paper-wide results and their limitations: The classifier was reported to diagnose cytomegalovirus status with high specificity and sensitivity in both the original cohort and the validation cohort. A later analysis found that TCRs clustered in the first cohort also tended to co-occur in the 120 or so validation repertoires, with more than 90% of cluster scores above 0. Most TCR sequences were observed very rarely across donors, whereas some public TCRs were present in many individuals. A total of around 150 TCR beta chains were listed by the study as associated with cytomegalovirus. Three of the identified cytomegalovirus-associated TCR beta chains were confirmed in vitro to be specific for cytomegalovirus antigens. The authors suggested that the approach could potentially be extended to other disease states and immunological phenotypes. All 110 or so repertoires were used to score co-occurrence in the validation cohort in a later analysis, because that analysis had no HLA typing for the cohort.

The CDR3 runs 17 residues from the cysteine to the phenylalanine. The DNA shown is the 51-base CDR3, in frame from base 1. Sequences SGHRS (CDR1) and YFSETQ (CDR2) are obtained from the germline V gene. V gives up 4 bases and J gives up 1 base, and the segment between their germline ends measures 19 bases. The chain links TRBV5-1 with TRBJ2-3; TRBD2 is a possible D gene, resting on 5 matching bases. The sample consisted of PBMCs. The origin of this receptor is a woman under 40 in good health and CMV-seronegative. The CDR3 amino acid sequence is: CASSPRGGARGTDTQYF. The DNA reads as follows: TGCGCCAGCAGCCCGCGTGGAGGAGCCCGTGGCACAGATACGCAGTATTTT.